Following are 29 T cell receptor beta chains from one sample sequenced in a study of blood T cell repertoires in COVID-19. The table came from immunoSEQ multiplex PCR; TCRdb's copy has only in-frame clones and leaves some out. The table lists over 120,000 clones, approximately 84% of them singletons. Specimen: peripheral blood. These receptors all stem from a human donor with acute or convalescent COVID-19. The donor label of this sample is uncertain.

The chain couples TRBV30 to TRBJ1-4; 7 bases are a match to TRBD1. Germline V CDR1 and CDR2: GTSNPN, SVGIG (reference sequence). This CDR3 spans 13 amino acids. The junction had 8 bases not matched to a gene; V was cut back by 0 bases and J by 13 bases. The CDR3 sequence: CAWSVLRQGRLFF. The CDR3 DNA is TGTGCCTGGAGTGTACTGCGACAGGGCCGACTGTTTTTT.

The rearrangement uses TRBV11-2 and TRBJ2-1; perhaps TRBD1 as D (5 bases). V lost 1 base and J lost 9, with 19 bases in between. This CDR3 region has 16 residues. The germline CDR1 and CDR2 sequences are SGHAT and FQNNGV. The DNA for the CDR3 is TGTGCCAGCAGCTTAGGTGACAGACCTCAATGGGGTGAGCAGTTCTTC. It encodes CASSLGDRPQWGEQFF. The full variable domain, its missing parts supplied by reference TRBV11-2 and TRBJ2-1, is EAGVAQSPRYKIIEKRQSVAFWCNPISGHATLYWYQQILGQGPKLLIQFQNNGVVDDSQLPKDRFSAERLKGVDSTLKIQPAKLEDSAVYLCASSLGDRPQWGEQFFGPGTRLTVL.

The chain joins TRBV9 to TRBJ2-1, with 11 bases matching TRBD2. Per germline, CDR1 SGDLS and CDR2 YYNGEE. This CDR3 has 15 residues. J was trimmed by 6 bases and V by 0 bases; bases with no gene match: 2. The CDR3 loop is CASSVGSGGVNEQFF. The CDR3 bases are TGTGCCAGCAGCGTAGGTAGCGGGGGGGTCAATGAGCAGTTCTTC.

The chain has TRBV25-1 and TRBJ1-2; 9 bases match TRBD1. With V trimmed by 6 bases and J by 0 bases, 8 bases remained unmatched. Germline V gene sequence: CDR1 MGHDK, CDR2 SYGVNS. The CDR3 loop spans 16 amino acids. In DNA, the CDR3 is TGTGCCAGCAGCGGGACAGGGACGACTGCTAACTATGGCTACACCTTC. Protein product: CASSGTGTTANYGYTF.

This clone was seen just once. The rearrangement joins TRBV5-1 to TRBJ2-7, with no clear D. This CDR3 spans 14 amino acids. The V gene lost 0 bases and the J gene lost 3 bases, with 10 bases spanning the gap. Germline loops: CDR1 SGHRS, CDR2 YFSETQ. The CDR3 region is CASSLGAGLYEQYF. The CDR3 DNA follows: TGCGCCAGCAGCTTGGGAGCAGGTCTCTACGAGCAGTACTTC.

The chain employs TRBV9 and TRBJ1-2; D is ambiguous. Germline CDR1 and CDR2: SGDLS and YYNGEE. V lost 4 bases, J lost 0 bases, and 19 bases lay in between. This CDR3 is built from 17 residues. The CDR3: CASSPTPWSFANYGYTF. The CDR3 coding sequence is TGTGCCAGCAGCCCAACCCCCTGGAGCTTCGCTAACTATGGCTACACCTTC.

CDR3 nucleotides: TGTGCCATCAGTGGGGAGGGTTTGGGCAATCAGCCCCAGCATTTT. It specifies CAISGEGLGNQPQHF. The chain links TRBV10-3 to TRBJ1-5; D gene unclear. V was shortened by 4 bases and J by 2 bases, with 12 bases between the two germline ends. Per the germline V gene, CDR1 is ENHRY and CDR2 is SYGVKD. This CDR3 has 15 amino acids.

This chain joins TRBV15 and TRBJ1-2; 7 bases are shared with TRBD1. J lost 8 bases, V lost 0 bases, and 9 bases had no gene match. The CDR3 contains 15 residues. Per the germline V gene, CDR1 is LNHNV and CDR2 is YYDKDF (reference sequence). The CDR3 sequence: CATSRDWDSAFGYTF. CDR3 DNA: TGTGCCACCAGCAGAGATTGGGACAGTGCTTTCGGCTACACCTTC.

J is TRBJ2-4 and V is TRBV4-3; no firm D call. The germline V gene encodes CDR1 LGHNA and CDR2 YSLEER. Trimming shortened V by 1 base and J by 0 bases, and 7 bases separated the two germline ends. The CDR3 is 15 amino acids. CDR3 nucleotide sequence: TGCGCCAGCAGCCAAGGGGCCCGAGCCAAAAACATTCAGTACTTC. Amino acids: CASSQGARAKNIQYF.

The rearrangement links TRBV29-1 to TRBJ2-7; D remains unclear. The CDR3 sequence is 11 residues long. Per the germline V gene, CDR1 is SQVTM and CDR2 is ANQGSEA. Trimming pared 5 bases from V and 4 bases from J, leaving 9 bases between. Here the CDR3 DNA reads TGCAGCGTTTCGATAGCTTACGAGCAGTACTTC. It codes for CSVSIAYEQYF.

V is TRBV6-4 and J is TRBJ2-2, with 8 bases lining up with TRBD2. CDR1 and CDR2 (germline): MRHNA, SNTAGT. The J segment lost 6 bases and the V segment lost 0 bases, leaving 6 bases of the junction unmatched. This CDR3 region has 16 residues. CDR3 sequence (DNA): TGTGCCAGCAGTGACTCTACTAGCGGAGAGTCCGGGGAGCTGTTTTTT. It translates to CASSDSTSGESGELFF.

The chain carries TRBV10-3 and TRBJ2-7; 10 bases map to TRBD1. This CDR3 comprises 14 residues. CDR1 is ENHRY and CDR2 is SYGVKD in the germline V gene. V shed 11 bases, J shed 6 bases, and the junction held 13 bases outside the gene matches. This CDR3 is CAVGGGTGEGEQYF. DNA of the CDR3: TGTGCCGTAGGCGGGGGGACAGGGGAGGGCGAGCAGTACTTC.

The genes are TRBV7-2 and TRBJ2-3, with D unclear. CDR1 and CDR2 from the germline V gene are SGHTA and FQGNSA. This CDR3 spans 18 amino acids. The V end was cut by 0 bases, the J end by 0 bases, with 16 bases between. The CDR3 loop is CASSLALRLGTSTDTQYF. CDR3 nucleotides: TGTGCCAGCAGCTTAGCCCTTCGACTGGGTACTAGCACAGATACGCAGTATTTT.

The chain combines TRBV5-1 with TRBJ2-5; TRBD1 is a possible D gene (6 bases). Germline CDR1 and CDR2: SGHRS and YFSETQ. V lost 4 bases and J 1 base, leaving 14 bases between the germline ends. The CDR3 runs to 15 residues. The CDR3 here is CASSPRTGFQETQYF. CDR3 DNA sequence: TGCGCCAGCAGCCCGAGAACAGGGTTCCAAGAGACCCAGTACTTC.

The chain links TRBV6-5 to TRBJ1-2, with a weak D call TRBD1 (6 bases). The ends were cut back, 6 bases at V and 1 base at J, with 15 bases in the middle. The CDR3 consists of 15 residues. Germline CDR1 reads MNHEY; CDR2 reads SVGAGI. The CDR3 reads CASRKSGALNYGYTF. In nucleotides, the CDR3 is TGTGCCAGCAGGAAGTCAGGGGCCCTTAACTATGGCTACACCTTC.

V is TRBV30 and J is TRBJ1-4; D unresolved. The V end lost 5 bases, the J end lost 0 bases, and 10 bases lay between the germline ends. The germline gives CDR1 GTSNPN, CDR2 SVGIG (reference sequence). The CDR3 is made up of 14 amino acids. Written as DNA, the CDR3 is TGTGCCTGGGGCCCGGGAGCAACTAATGAAAAACTGTTTTTT. Translating gives CAWGPGATNEKLFF. Drawing the rest from reference TRBV30 and TRBJ1-4, the complete variable domain is SQTIHQWPATLVQPVGSPLSLECTVEGTSNPNLYWYRQAAGRGLQLLFYSVGIGQISSEVPQNLSASRPQDRQFILSSKKLLLSDSGFYLCAWGPGATNEKLFFGSGTQLSVL.

V usage is TRBV21-1 and J usage is TRBJ2-7; the D call TRBD2 from the table was never checked on the DNA. TRBV21-1 is a pseudogene segment. The CDR3 runs 17 residues. The CDR3 coding sequence is TGTGCCAGCAGCAAAGGTGCGGGAACTAGCGAGTCCTACGAGCAGTACGTC. It translates to CASSKGAGTSESYEQYV.

The chain links TRBV7-9 to TRBJ2-7; no clear D. V was shortened by 5 bases and J by 3 bases, with 11 bases between the two germline ends. The length of the CDR3 is 13 residues. Germline CDR1 SEHNR, CDR2 FQNEAQ (reference sequence). CDR3 DNA: TGTGCCAGCAGCCCCTCGGCAGGCTACGAGCAGTACGTC. The encoded protein is CASSPSAGYEQYV.

CDR3 sequence (DNA): TGTGCCAGCAGCCCGTCCGGGGCCAACGTCCTGACTTTC. Its protein product is CASSPSGANVLTF. The chain carries TRBV11-3 and TRBJ2-6; D is uncertain. In germline, CDR1 is SGHNT, CDR2 YENEEA. The CDR3 has 13 amino acids. Trimming pared 5 bases from V and 4 bases from J, leaving 6 bases between.

The chain recombines TRBV28 with TRBJ1-2; D is ambiguous. CDR1 is MDHEN, CDR2 SYDVKM, per germline. This CDR3 has 14 residues. V was trimmed by 7 bases and J by 5 bases, leaving 17 bases between them. This CDR3 is CASKSNARQYGYTF. CDR3 DNA sequence: TGTGCCAGCAAATCAAACGCACGCCAGTATGGCTACACCTTC.

J is TRBJ2-1 and V is TRBV6-2 or TRBV6-3; 7 bases line up with TRBD2. V was pared by 2 bases and J by 1 base, with 14 bases of the junction left unmatched. Germline V gene lookup returns CDR1 MNHEY and CDR2 SVGEGT. The CDR3 loop spans 19 amino acids. CDR3 sequence (DNA): TGTGCCAGCAGTTACAGGGGATACTTAGCGGGTTCTTCCTACAATGAGCAGTTCTTC. Amino acids: CASSYRGYLAGSSYNEQFF.

The V call is TRBV30, the J call TRBJ1-6, with 9 bases lining up with TRBD1. This CDR3 comprises 14 residues. Losses at the gene ends were 2 bases for V and 10 bases for J; bases not matched to a gene: 6. Germline CDR1 is GTSNPN and CDR2 is SVGIG (reference sequence). Here the CDR3 DNA reads TGTGCCTGGAGTATTCGGACAGGGGACTCACCCCTCCACTTT. The encoded protein is CAWSIRTGDSPLHF.

The rearrangement uses TRBV28 and TRBJ2-7, with a tentative D call TRBD1 (5 bases). Trimming took off 2 bases at V and 2 bases at J, with 10 bases between the two ends. The CDR3 length is 14 residues. Germline-derived CDR1 and CDR2 are MDHEN and SYDVKM. The CDR3 loop is CASSLIDRAYEQYF. CDR3 DNA sequence: TGTGCCAGCAGTTTAATAGACAGAGCCTACGAGCAGTACTTC.

The chain carries TRBV3-1 (or the pseudogene TRBV3-2) and TRBJ1-3; D remains ambiguous. CDR1 LGHDT and CDR2 YNNKEL come from the germline V gene (reference sequence). The CDR3 covers 14 residues. Trimming took 5 bases from V and 1 from J, leaving 9 bases between them. Written as DNA, the CDR3 is TGTGCCAGCAGCACCCCGGGGTCTGGAAACACCATATATTTT. Translating gives CASSTPGSGNTIYF.

V is TRBV2 and J is TRBJ2-1; 10 nucleotides agree with TRBD2. CDR1 and CDR2 (germline): SNHLY, FYNNEI. There are 19 residues in the CDR3. The V segment lost 1 base and the J segment 0 bases; nucleotides outside the gene matches: 9. The DNA for the CDR3 is TGTGCCAGCAGTGAAGGGACTAGCGGAGGCCGCTTCTCCTACAATGAGCAGTTCTTC. The encoded protein is CASSEGTSGGRFSYNEQFF.

The gene calls are TRBV19 and TRBJ1-2; no clear D gene. Between the trimmed V and J ends, which lost 3 bases and 4 bases, there was a span of 15 bases. Germline V gene data show CDR1 as LNHDA and CDR2 as SQIVND (reference sequence). The CDR3 contains 15 residues. The CDR3, as DNA: TGTGCCAGTAGTATTAACCGGGATGTGAGCTATGGCTACACCTTC. This codes for CASSINRDVSYGYTF.

This clone has only a few counts. As DNA, the CDR3 is TGTGCCAGTACCCAGGGTCAGCCCCAGCATTTT. This encodes CASTQGQPQHF. The chain carries TRBV19 and TRBJ1-5; D might be TRBD1 (5 bases). Germline CDR1 and CDR2: LNHDA and SQIVND (reference sequence). This CDR3 comprises 11 residues. Trimming pared 7 bases from V and 6 bases from J, leaving 7 bases between.

This chain connects TRBV5-4 to TRBJ1-2, with a tentative D call TRBD1 (5 bases). V was cut by 0 bases and J by 0 bases, with 9 bases left in between. Germline-derived CDR1 and CDR2 are SGHNT and YYREEE (reference sequence). The CDR3 has 15 residues. DNA for the CDR3: TGTGCCAGCAGCTTGGACAGGAGCTCTAACTATGGCTACACCTTC. This translates into CASSLDRSSNYGYTF. Full variable domain (remainder filled in from reference TRBV5-4 and TRBJ1-2): ETGVTQSPTHLIKTRGQQVTLRCSSQSGHNTVSWYQQALGQGPQFIFQYYREEENGRGNFPPRFSGLQFPNYSSELNVNALELDDSALYLCASSLDRSSNYGYTFGSGTRLTVV.

CDR3 bases: TGTGCCAGTAGTATTATGGCACAGGTGAACACTGAAGCTTTCTTT. Translated: CASSIMAQVNTEAFF. This chain uses TRBV19 with TRBJ1-1, with a possible D match to TRBD1 (5 bases). This CDR3 has 15 amino acids. The ends were cut back, 3 bases at V and 0 bases at J, with 11 bases in the middle. Per the germline V gene, CDR1 is LNHDA and CDR2 is SQIVND (reference sequence).